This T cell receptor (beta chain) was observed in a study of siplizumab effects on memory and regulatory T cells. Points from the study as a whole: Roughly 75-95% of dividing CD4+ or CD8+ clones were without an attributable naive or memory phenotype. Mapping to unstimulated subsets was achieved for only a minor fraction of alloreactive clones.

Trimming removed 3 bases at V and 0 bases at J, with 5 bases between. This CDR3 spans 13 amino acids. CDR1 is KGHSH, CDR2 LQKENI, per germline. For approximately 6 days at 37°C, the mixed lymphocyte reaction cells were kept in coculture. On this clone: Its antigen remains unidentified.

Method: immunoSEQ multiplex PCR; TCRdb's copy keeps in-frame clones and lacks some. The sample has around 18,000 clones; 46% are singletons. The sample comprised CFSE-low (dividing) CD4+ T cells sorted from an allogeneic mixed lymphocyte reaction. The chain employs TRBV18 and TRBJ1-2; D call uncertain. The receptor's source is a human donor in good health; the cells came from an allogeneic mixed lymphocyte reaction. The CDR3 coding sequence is TGTGCCAGCTCACCTAATGCTAACTATGGCTACACCTTC. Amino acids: CASSPNANYGYTF.